This T cell receptor beta chain came from a study of blood T cell repertoires in COVID-19. Study summary: COVID-19 samples, acute and convalescent, were from the United States, Italy and Spain. In each case, the material was cDNA or gDNA derived from T cells, B-cell-depleted T cells, or PBMCs.

Per the original data handling: It was from reference gene primer amplification that nucleated cell counts were estimated. Data came from immunoSEQ multiplex PCR; TCRdb stores just in-frame clones and leaves some out. That table supplies the V and J calls and clone size; D and trimming were determined from the DNA. The sample carries roughly 410,000 clones, more than 80% recorded once. The CDR3 loop spans 17 amino acids. Trimming at V came to 2 bases and at J to 1 base, leaving 7 bases not matched to a gene. Germline lookup yields CDR1 KGHSH and CDR2 LQKENI. The chain carries TRBV18 and TRBJ1-1; 10 bases match TRBD1. Sequenced sample: peripheral blood. The clonotype was recovered from a man aged 35 to 55 with acute or convalescent COVID-19. CDR3 in DNA: TGTGCCAGCTCACCAGGGACAGGGGTAGGGCAGAACACTGAAGCTTTCTTT. It codes for CASSPGTGVGQNTEAFF.